This TCR beta chain was profiled in a study of shared clonotypes between healthy human individuals. Study-level background: Each donor's CD4 naive and CD4 memory cells filled three plates apiece, CD8 naive two, and CD8 memory one.

Sequencing used immunoSEQ multiplex PCR; TCRdb keeps in-frame clones, though not all of them. Of fewer than 1.6 million clones listed, around 98.5% are singletons. Notes on the study in general: Though the depth was large, rarefaction showed that sorted-subset sequencing was incomplete. The study generally estimated greater richness for naive than memory subsets.

V shed 0 bases, J shed 1 base, and the junction held 9 bases outside the gene matches. CDR3 size: 17 residues. In germline, CDR1 is SGDLS, CDR2 YYNGEE. As regards this clone: Its antigen is unidentified.

This sequence originates from a man between 25 and 39 years old in good health. V usage is TRBV9 and J usage is TRBJ2-7, with TRBD2 identical over 8 bases. The sequencing sample was made of naive CD4+ T cells sorted from blood. As to subset: CD45RA+ positively selected. The CDR3 DNA is TGTGCCAGCAGCGTAGAAACGGCTAGCGGGCAGTCCTACGAGCAGTACTTC. Protein product: CASSVETASGQSYEQYF.